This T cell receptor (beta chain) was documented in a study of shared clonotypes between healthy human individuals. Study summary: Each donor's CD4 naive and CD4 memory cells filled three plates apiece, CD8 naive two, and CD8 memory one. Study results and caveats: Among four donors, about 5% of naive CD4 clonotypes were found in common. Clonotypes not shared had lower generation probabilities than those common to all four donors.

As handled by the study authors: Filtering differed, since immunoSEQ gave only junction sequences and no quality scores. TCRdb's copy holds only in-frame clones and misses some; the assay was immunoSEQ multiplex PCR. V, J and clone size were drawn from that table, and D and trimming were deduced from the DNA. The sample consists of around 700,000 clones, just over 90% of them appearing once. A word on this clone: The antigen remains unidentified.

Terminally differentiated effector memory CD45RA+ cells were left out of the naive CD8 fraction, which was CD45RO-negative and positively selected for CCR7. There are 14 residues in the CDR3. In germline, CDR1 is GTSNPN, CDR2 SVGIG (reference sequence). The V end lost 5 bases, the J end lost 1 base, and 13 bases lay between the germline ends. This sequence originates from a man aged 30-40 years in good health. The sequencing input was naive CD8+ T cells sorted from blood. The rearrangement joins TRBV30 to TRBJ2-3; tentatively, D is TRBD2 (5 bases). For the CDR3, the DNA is TGTGCCTGGGAGACGGGGTCTGGCACAGATACGCAGTATTTT. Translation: CAWETGSGTDTQYF.